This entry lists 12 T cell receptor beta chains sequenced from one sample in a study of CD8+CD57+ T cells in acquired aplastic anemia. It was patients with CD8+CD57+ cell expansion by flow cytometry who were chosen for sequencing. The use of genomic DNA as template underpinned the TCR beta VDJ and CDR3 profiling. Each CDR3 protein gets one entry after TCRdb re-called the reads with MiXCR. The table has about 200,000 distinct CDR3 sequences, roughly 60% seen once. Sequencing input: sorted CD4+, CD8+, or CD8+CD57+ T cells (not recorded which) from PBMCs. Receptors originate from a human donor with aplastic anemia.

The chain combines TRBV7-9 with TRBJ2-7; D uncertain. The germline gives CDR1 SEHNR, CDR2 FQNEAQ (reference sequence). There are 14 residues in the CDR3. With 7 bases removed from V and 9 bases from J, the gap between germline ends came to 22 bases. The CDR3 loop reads CASKPIEEAAWQYF. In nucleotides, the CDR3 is TGTGCCAGCAAACCAATCGAGGAAGCTGCTTGGCAGTACTTC.

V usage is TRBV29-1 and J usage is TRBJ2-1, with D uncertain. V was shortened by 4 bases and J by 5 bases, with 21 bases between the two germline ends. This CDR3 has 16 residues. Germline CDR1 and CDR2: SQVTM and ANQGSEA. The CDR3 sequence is CSVGNPGQSYDNEQFF. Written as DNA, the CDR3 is TGCAGCGTTGGAAACCCCGGCCAATCCTACGACAATGAGCAGTTCTTC.

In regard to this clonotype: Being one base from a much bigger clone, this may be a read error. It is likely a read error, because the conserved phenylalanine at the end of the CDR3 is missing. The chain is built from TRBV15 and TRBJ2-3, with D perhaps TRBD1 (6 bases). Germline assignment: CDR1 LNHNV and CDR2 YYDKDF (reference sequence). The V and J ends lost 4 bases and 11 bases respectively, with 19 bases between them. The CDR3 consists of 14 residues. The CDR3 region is CATSNYRVGQMQYS. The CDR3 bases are TGTGCCACCAGCAACTACAGGGTGGGACAAATGCAGTATTCT.

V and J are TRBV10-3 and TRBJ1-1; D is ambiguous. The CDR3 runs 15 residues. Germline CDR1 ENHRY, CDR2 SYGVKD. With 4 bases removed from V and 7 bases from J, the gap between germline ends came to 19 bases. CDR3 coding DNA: TGTGCCATCAGTGGGGGAAGCGGGGTGCCACTTGAAGCTTTCTTT. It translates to CAISGGSGVPLEAFF.

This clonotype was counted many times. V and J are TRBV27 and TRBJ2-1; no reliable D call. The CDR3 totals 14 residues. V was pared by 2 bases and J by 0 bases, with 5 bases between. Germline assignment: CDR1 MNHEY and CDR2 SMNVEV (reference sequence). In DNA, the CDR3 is TGTGCCAGCAGTTTACAGAGCTCCTACAATGAGCAGTTCTTC. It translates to CASSLQSSYNEQFF.

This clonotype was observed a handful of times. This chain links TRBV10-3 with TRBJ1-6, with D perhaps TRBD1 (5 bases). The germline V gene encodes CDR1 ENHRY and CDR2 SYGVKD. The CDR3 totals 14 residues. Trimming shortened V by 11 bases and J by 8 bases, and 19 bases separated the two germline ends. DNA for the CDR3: TGTGCCTCCAATCAGGGCAGGGACTATTCACCCCTCCACTTT. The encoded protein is CASNQGRDYSPLHF.

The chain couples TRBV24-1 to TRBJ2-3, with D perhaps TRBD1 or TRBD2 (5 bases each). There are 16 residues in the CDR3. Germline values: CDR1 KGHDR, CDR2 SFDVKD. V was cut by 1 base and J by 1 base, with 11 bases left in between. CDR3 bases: TGTGCCACCAGTGATTTAAAAGGGGACGGCACAGATACGCAGTATTTT. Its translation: CATSDLKGDGTDTQYF.

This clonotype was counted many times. CDR3 sequence: CASSYSRPGSGELFF. The CDR3 DNA reads TGTGCCAGCAGTTACTCGAGACCCGGGTCCGGGGAGCTGTTTTTT. This chain joins TRBV6-6 and TRBJ2-2; D remains ambiguous. CDR1 is MNHNY, CDR2 SVGAGI, per germline (reference sequence). This CDR3 region has 15 residues. V was clipped by 0 bases and J by 6 bases, with 11 bases between them.

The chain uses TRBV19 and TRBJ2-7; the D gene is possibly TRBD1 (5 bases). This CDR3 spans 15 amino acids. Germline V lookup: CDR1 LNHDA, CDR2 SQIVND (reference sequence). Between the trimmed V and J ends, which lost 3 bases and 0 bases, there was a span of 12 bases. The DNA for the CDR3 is TGTGCCAGTAGTATCCAAGGACACTACTCCTACGAGCAGTACTTC. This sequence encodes CASSIQGHYSYEQYF. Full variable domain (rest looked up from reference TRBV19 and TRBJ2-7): DGGITQSPKYLFRKEGQNVTLSCEQNLNHDAMYWYRQDPGQGLRLIYYSQIVNDFQKGDIAEGYSVSREKKESFPLTVTSAQKNPTAFYLCASSIQGHYSYEQYFGPGTRLTVT.

CDR3 residues: CASSLTSTKYNEQFF. The CDR3 nucleotides read TGTGCCAGCAGCTTAACGTCAACCAAATACAATGAGCAGTTCTTC. The chain links TRBV7-3 to TRBJ2-1; D unresolved. There are 15 residues in the CDR3. V was shortened by 0 bases and J by 4 bases, with 10 bases between the two germline ends. Germline V lookup: CDR1 SGHTA, CDR2 FQGTGA.

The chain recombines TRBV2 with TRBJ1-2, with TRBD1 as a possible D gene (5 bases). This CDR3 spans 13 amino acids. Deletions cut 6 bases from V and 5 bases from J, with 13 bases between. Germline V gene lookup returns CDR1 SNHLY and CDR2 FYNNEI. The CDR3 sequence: CASRLGAIYGYTF. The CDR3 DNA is TGTGCCAGCAGACTAGGGGCCATATATGGCTACACCTTC. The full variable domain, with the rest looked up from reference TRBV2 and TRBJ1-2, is EPEVTQTPSHQVTQMGQEVILRCVPISNHLYFYWYRQILGQKVEFLVSFYNNEISEKSEIFDDQFSVERPDGSNFTLKIRSTKLEDSAMYFCASRLGAIYGYTFGSGTRLTVV.

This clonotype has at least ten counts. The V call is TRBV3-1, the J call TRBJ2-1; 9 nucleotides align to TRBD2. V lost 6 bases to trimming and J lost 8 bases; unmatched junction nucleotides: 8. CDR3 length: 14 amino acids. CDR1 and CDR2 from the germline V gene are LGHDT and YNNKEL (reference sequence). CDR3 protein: CASREAGGGDEQFF. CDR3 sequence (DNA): TGTGCCAGCAGGGAAGCGGGGGGAGGGGATGAGCAGTTCTTC.